Below, 20 T cell receptor beta chains from the same sample are listed, as sequenced in a study of cytomegalovirus exposure and HLA in healthy donors. The PCR contained 60 Vbeta and 13 Jbeta primers. The assay was immunoSEQ multiplex PCR, and TCRdb's table has in-frame clones only and misses some. The sample holds approximately 180,000 clones, roughly an eighth seen once. The source material was PBMCs. The receptor source for this set is a man aged 45-65 years in good health and CMV-seropositive.

The V call is TRBV18, the J call TRBJ2-5, with D perhaps TRBD2 (7 bases). The CDR3 contains 15 residues. Germline assignment: CDR1 KGHSH and CDR2 LQKENI. V lost 2 bases and J 5 bases, leaving 15 bases between the germline ends. CDR3 nucleotide sequence: TGTGCCAGCTCACCAGGCGGGGGCCCAGTGGAGACCCAGTACTTC. It translates to CASSPGGGPVETQYF.

This clone turned up a few times. The rearrangement joins TRBV30 to TRBJ2-1; 9 bases fit TRBD1. The CDR3 is 16 amino acids. Germline CDR1 reads GTSNPN; CDR2 reads SVGIG (reference sequence). Trimming removed 3 bases from V and 0 bases from J; junction bases left unmatched: 6. The CDR3 DNA sequence: TGTGCCTGGAGCGGGGGACAGGGTAGCTCCTACAATGAGCAGTTCTTC. It codes for CAWSGGQGSSYNEQFF.

This clone was picked up a small number of times. This rearrangement joins TRBV6-1 to TRBJ1-5, with D perhaps TRBD1 (6 bases). V dropped 0 bases and J dropped 4 bases, with 10 bases sitting between them. The length of the CDR3 is 15 residues. The germline CDR1 and CDR2 sequences are MNHNS and SASEGT. As DNA, the CDR3 is TGTGCCAGCAGTGAAGCTAGCAGGGGAAATCAGCCCCAGCATTTT. Protein: CASSEASRGNQPQHF.

The rearrangement links TRBV6-5 to TRBJ2-7; 8 positions agree with TRBD1. V lost 6 bases and J lost 0; bases outside the gene matches: 7. CDR1 and CDR2 (germline): MNHEY, SVGAGI. The CDR3 contains 15 residues. CDR3 nucleotide sequence: TGTGCCAGCAGAAGACCGGGACAGGACTCCTACGAGCAGTACTTC. It encodes CASRRPGQDSYEQYF.

The chain joins TRBV2 to TRBJ1-5; TRBD1 agrees at 9 bases. V was pared by 4 bases and J by 10 bases, with 8 bases of the junction left unmatched. The CDR3 extends over 14 amino acids. Germline V gene data show CDR1 as SNHLY and CDR2 as FYNNEI. CDR3 nucleotides: TGTGCCAGCAGTGGCGGGACAGGGCAGGGCCCCCAGCATTTT. It encodes CASSGGTGQGPQHF.

The genes are TRBV7-6 and TRBJ2-5; no reliable D call. CDR3 size: 13 residues. CDR1 and CDR2 (germline): SGHVS, FNYEAQ. With 5 bases removed from V and 5 bases from J, the gap between germline ends came to 12 bases. This CDR3 is CASSKVFGETQYF. The CDR3 DNA reads TGTGCCAGCAGCAAAGTTTTCGGGGAGACCCAGTACTTC.

This clone has a handful of counts. The chain uses TRBV9 and TRBJ1-1, with no clear D. CDR1 is SGDLS and CDR2 is YYNGEE in the germline V gene. The CDR3 is made up of 13 amino acids. V gave up 1 base and J gave up 4 bases, with 8 bases separating them. The CDR3 spells CASSVSGSTEAFF. In nucleotides, the CDR3 is TGTGCCAGCAGCGTATCGGGGAGCACTGAAGCTTTCTTT.

The chain carries TRBV27 and TRBJ2-7; no definite D call. The CDR3 contains 14 residues. The V gene's germline CDR1 is MNHEY and CDR2 SMNVEV (reference sequence). Trimming shortened V by 5 bases and J by 0 bases, and 11 bases separated the two germline ends. CDR3 in DNA: TGTGCCAGCAGTCCCATTGGAGCCTCCTACGAGCAGTACGTC. Its translation is CASSPIGASYEQYV.

The table lists this clone with a few counts. The chain carries TRBV6-6 and TRBJ2-7; 12 bases fit TRBD2. Germline V CDR1 and CDR2: MNHNY, SVGAGI (reference sequence). This CDR3 is 16 amino acids long. J was trimmed by 0 bases and V by 8 bases; bases with no gene match: 8. In DNA, the CDR3 is TGTGCCAGCGGAGCTAGCGGGGGGGTTAGCTCCTACGAGCAGTACTTC. Its protein is CASGASGGVSSYEQYF.

The V gene is TRBV28, the J gene TRBJ1-1; TRBD1 might be the D (5 bases). This CDR3 region has 12 residues. Germline loops: CDR1 MDHEN, CDR2 SYDVKM. Trimming shortened V by 6 bases and J by 4 bases, and 9 bases separated the two germline ends. CDR3 bases: TGTGCCAGCAGGAGTGGGGCCACTGAAGCTTTCTTT. Translated: CASRSGATEAFF.

This clone occurred a few times. The genes are TRBV29-1 and TRBJ1-5; the match to TRBD1 covers 9 bases. V trimming: 4 bases; J trimming: 10 bases; junction bases outside the gene matches: 8. The length of the CDR3 is 13 residues. CDR1 SQVTM and CDR2 ANQGSEA come from the germline V gene. The CDR3 sequence is CSVGLTGGEPQHF. The CDR3 DNA is TGCAGCGTTGGTTTGACAGGGGGAGAACCCCAGCATTTT.

This clone was seen more than once but under ten times. J is TRBJ2-3 and V is TRBV15, with TRBD2 identical over 11 bases. This CDR3 has 17 amino acids. The junction had 11 bases not matched to a gene; V was cut back by 0 bases and J by 9 bases. CDR1 LNHNV and CDR2 YYDKDF come from the germline V gene (reference sequence). As DNA, the CDR3 is TGTGCCACCAGCAGAGAACGTGGTAGCGGGGGGGCCCTAACGCAGTATTTT. Translation: CATSRERGSGGALTQYF.

V gene TRBV5-4 combines with J gene TRBJ1-6; D unclear. V was trimmed by 3 bases and J by 0 bases, leaving 7 bases between them. Germline values: CDR1 SGHNT, CDR2 YYREEE (reference sequence). The CDR3 is 15 amino acids. The CDR3 spells CASSSAGSYNSPLHF. Here the CDR3 DNA reads TGTGCCAGCAGCTCTGCAGGCTCCTATAATTCACCCCTCCACTTT.

The V call is TRBV30, the J call TRBJ2-1; maybe TRBD2 (6 bases). V dropped 3 bases and J dropped 8 bases, with 11 bases sitting between them. Germline V gene data show CDR1 as GTSNPN and CDR2 as SVGIG (reference sequence). CDR3 length equals 12 residues. CDR3 DNA sequence: TGTGCCTGGAGGGTATCGGGGGATGAGCAGTTCTTC. Residues: CAWRVSGDEQFF. The full variable domain, rest sourced from reference TRBV30 and TRBJ2-1, is SQTIHQWPATLVQPVGSPLSLECTVEGTSNPNLYWYRQAAGRGLQLLFYSVGIGQISSEVPQNLSASRPQDRQFILSSKKLLLSDSGFYLCAWRVSGDEQFFGPGTRLTVL.

This clone was observed a few times. The rearrangement uses TRBV5-1 and TRBJ1-1; D is possibly TRBD1 (6 bases). The V gene's germline CDR1 is SGHRS and CDR2 YFSETQ. Deletions cut 1 base from V and 4 bases from J, with 8 bases between. The CDR3 spans 13 residues. The CDR3 nucleotides read TGCGCCAGCAGCTTGACAGGGTCCACTGAAGCTTTCTTT. Translating it yields CASSLTGSTEAFF.

The rearrangement joins TRBV19 to TRBJ1-5; D remains unclear. Germline CDR1 is LNHDA and CDR2 is SQIVND (reference sequence). V lost 4 bases and J lost 6, with 22 bases in between. This CDR3 has 17 residues. The CDR3 loop reads CASSTLKLGLGSQPQHF. CDR3 coding DNA: TGTGCCAGTAGTACCCTAAAACTAGGGTTGGGTTCTCAGCCCCAGCATTTT.

The chain couples TRBV5-1 to TRBJ1-4; the match to TRBD1 covers 7 bases. This CDR3 contains 14 residues. V was clipped by 4 bases and J by 8 bases; unmatched bases: 8. Germline-derived CDR1 and CDR2 are SGHRS and YFSETQ. Here the CDR3 reads CASSQRQGNEKLFF. DNA for the CDR3: TGCGCCAGCAGCCAGAGACAGGGTAACGAAAAACTGTTTTTT.

The chain employs TRBV6-4 and TRBJ2-3; 9 nucleotides match TRBD2. The germline V gene encodes CDR1 MRHNA and CDR2 SNTAGT. This CDR3 has 15 residues. Germline trimming cut 6 bases from V and 1 base from J; bases unmatched to any gene: 5. DNA of the CDR3: TGTGCCAGCAGACTTAGCGGGGGAGGCACAGATACGCAGTATTTT. It encodes CASRLSGGGTDTQYF.

The J gene is TRBJ2-1, the V gene TRBV5-4; D is perhaps TRBD2 (7 bases). CDR3 length equals 16 residues. The V gene lost 2 bases and the J gene lost 6 bases, with 18 bases spanning the gap. Germline-derived CDR1 and CDR2 are SGHNT and YYREEE (reference sequence). The CDR3 DNA reads as TGTGCCAGCAGCTTCCTTTCCGGGGGGCAGTTCAATGAGCAGTTCTTC. Translation gives CASSFLSGGQFNEQFF.

This chain joins TRBV29-1 and TRBJ2-5; 7 bases align to TRBD1. Losses at the gene ends were 5 bases for V and 7 bases for J; bases not matched to a gene: 7. The germline CDR1 and CDR2 sequences are SQVTM and ANQGSEA. This CDR3 is 12 amino acids long. The CDR3: CSVSGGPGTQYF. The CDR3 DNA reads TGCAGCGTTTCAGGGGGACCGGGGACCCAGTACTTC. Using reference TRBV29-1 and TRBJ2-5 for the parts outside the CDR3, the full variable domain is SAVISQKPSRDICQRGTSLTIQCQVDSQVTMMFWYRQQPGQSLTLIATANQGSEATYESGFVIDKFPISRPNLTFSTLTVSNMSPEDSSIYLCSVSGGPGTQYFGPGTRLLVL.